This T cell receptor beta chain was sequenced during a study of blood T cell repertoires in COVID-19. In the authors' methods: Estimates of nucleated cell counts were drawn from the amplification of reference gene primers. TCRdb's table, derived via immunoSEQ multiplex PCR, lists solely in-frame clones and lacks some. The DNA was the basis for D and trimming; V, J and clone size are from that table. Of more than 300,000 clones listed, approximately 91% are singletons. This CDR3 spans 16 amino acids. With 2 bases clipped from V and 4 bases from J, the junction kept 5 bases outside the gene matches. The germline V gene has CDR1 LGHDT and CDR2 YNNKEL (reference sequence).

This sequence joins TRBV3-1 (or the pseudogene TRBV3-2) and TRBJ2-3, with 11 bases matching TRBD2. The sequenced material came from peripheral blood. The sequence derives from a woman between 65 and 79 years old with COVID-19, enrolled during active disease. Here the CDR3 DNA reads TGTGCCAGCAGCCAATTCCTAGCGGGGGGCCCAGATACGCAGTATTTT. Protein: CASSQFLAGGPDTQYF.